These 20 T cell receptor beta chains share one sample of origin, sequenced in a study of post-analysis software for immune sequencing data. General study results and limits: When patients were compared with controls, four or five TRBV segments were more frequent, TRBV5-6, TRBV5-1 and TRBV20-1 among them.

Unique molecular identifiers were present in the TCR beta cDNA libraries. From the PCR reads, TCRdb called clonotypes with MiXCR, one entry per CDR3 protein. This table holds about 540,000 distinct CDR3 sequences, under 40% found once. For these receptors, no antigen is known. The sample was blood. The receptors were gathered from a girl under 18 with multiple sclerosis.

The rearrangement links TRBV6-5 to TRBJ1-1; 9 bases match TRBD1. V dropped 5 bases and J dropped 1; count of bases not matched to a gene: 11. The CDR3 has 17 amino acids. Germline CDR1 is MNHEY and CDR2 is SVGAGI. The chain's CDR3 is CASSLPLQGAQNTEAFF. CDR3 nucleotide sequence: TGTGCCAGCAGTCTACCCCTACAGGGGGCCCAGAACACTGAAGCTTTCTTT.

The table lists this clonotype with a few counts. A junction end diverges from the germline sequence, so it may reflect a read error. The chain's CDR3 is CAISEPEGKISYSEQFF. The CDR3 DNA is TGTGCCATCAGTGAGCCCGAGGGAAAAATCTCCTACAGTGAGCAGTTCTTC. The V gene is TRBV10-3, the J gene TRBJ2-1, with D tentatively TRBD2 (5 bases). The CDR3 sequence is 17 residues long. Germline CDR1 ENHRY, CDR2 SYGVKD.

This chain uses TRBV5-1 with TRBJ2-3; 8 bases line up with TRBD2. V gave up 1 base and J gave up 0 bases; unmatched junction bases: 4. Per germline, CDR1 SGHRS and CDR2 YFSETQ. The CDR3 runs to 16 residues. The CDR3 region has the DNA TGCGCCAGCAGCTTGATAGCGGGGACTAGCACAGATACGCAGTATTTT. Protein: CASSLIAGTSTDTQYF.

The chain links TRBV12-3 or TRBV12-4 to TRBJ2-3, with TRBD2 matching 9 bases. The CDR3 is 16 residues long. Unmatched junction bases numbered 9, after V lost 6 bases and J lost 2 bases. In DNA, the CDR3 is TGTGCCAGCAGCCCCGGGAGCGGGGGGACCACAGATACGCAGTATTTT. Amino acids: CASSPGSGGTTDTQYF.

This clonotype was seen more than once but under ten times. The chain carries TRBV6-7 and TRBJ2-5; no clear D. The J call may be mistaken, given a closer DNA end match to TRBJ2-7. TRBV6-7 is labeled an ORF, and its function is uncertain. This CDR3 has 12 amino acids. The CDR3 protein is CASSYSPHEQYF. CDR3 DNA: TGTGCCAGCAGTTATTCGCCGCACGAGCAGTACTTC.

This clonotype was recorded only once. This chain joins TRBV7-9 and TRBJ1-1; D gene unclear. Germline CDR1 is SEHNR and CDR2 is FQNEAQ (reference sequence). The V end lost 1 base, the J end lost 3 bases, and 12 bases lay between the germline ends. The CDR3 has 15 amino acids. CDR3 in DNA: TGTGCCAGCAGCTTAGGTAGGGCAAGGGACACTGAAGCTTTCTTT. Encoded protein: CASSLGRARDTEAFF.

This clonotype was counted between two and nine times. The rearrangement joins TRBV29-1 to TRBJ2-7; 8 positions match TRBD1. The trim removed 1 base at V and 5 bases at J, leaving 10 bases unmatched. This CDR3 comprises 15 residues. Germline-derived CDR1 and CDR2 are SQVTM and ANQGSEA. The CDR3: CSVEGSQGGWNEQYF. In DNA form, the CDR3 reads TGCAGCGTTGAAGGATCACAGGGGGGTTGGAACGAGCAGTACTTC.

This clonotype was detected only a few times. The CDR3 DNA reads TGTGCCACCAGTGATCCTGGATTCACAGATACGCAGTATTTT. Protein: CATSDPGFTDTQYF. This chain joins TRBV24-1 and TRBJ2-3; D uncertain. Germline lookup yields CDR1 KGHDR and CDR2 SFDVKD. This CDR3 spans 14 amino acids. V lost 3 bases, J lost 2 bases, and 8 bases lay in between.

This clonotype appeared a few times. The genes are TRBV10-3 and TRBJ2-6, with D uncertain. CDR1 is ENHRY, CDR2 SYGVKD, per germline. The CDR3 is 15 residues long. V was trimmed by 8 bases and J by 0 bases, leaving 11 bases between them. The CDR3 loop is CAIRRTASGANVLTF. Here the CDR3 DNA reads TGTGCCATCCGCCGGACGGCCTCTGGGGCCAACGTCCTGACTTTC.

In its sample, this clonotype was seen a few times. The gene calls are TRBV6-5 and TRBJ1-1; TRBD1 aligns across 7 bases. This CDR3 has 15 residues. The germline CDR1 and CDR2 sequences are MNHEY and SVGAGI. Germline trimming cut 5 bases from V and 2 bases from J; bases unmatched to any gene: 8. CDR3 nucleotides: TGTGCCAGCAGTAACCGGGACAGCTCCAACACTGAAGCTTTCTTT. It codes for CASSNRDSSNTEAFF.

For this clonotype: Being one base from a much bigger clone, this may be a read error. The chain couples TRBV7-3 to TRBJ1-5; 11 bases match TRBD1. This CDR3 is 15 amino acids long. Germline loops: CDR1 SGHTA, CDR2 FQGTGA. The V gene end was trimmed by 6 bases and the J gene end by 7 bases; junction bases not matched to a gene: 8. The CDR3 spells CASRFRTGGWQPQHF. DNA for the CDR3: TGTGCCAGCAGATTCAGGACAGGGGGCTGGCAGCCCCAGCATTTT.

The rearrangement uses TRBV3-1 and TRBJ2-7; TRBD2 matches at 7 bases. Near its end, the DNA agrees better with TRBJ2-5, so the J call may be wrong. CDR1 is LGHDT, CDR2 YNNKEL, per germline (reference sequence). This CDR3 comprises 15 residues. The CDR3 DNA is TGTGCCAGCAGCCAAGCATCCGCGGGGGTCGAGACCCAGTACTTC. Its translation is CASSQASAGVETQYF.

The gene calls are TRBV5-5 and TRBJ2-4, with D unresolved. The CDR3 is made up of 18 amino acids. The V gene lost 3 bases and the J gene lost 8 bases, with 27 bases spanning the gap. Germline V gene sequence: CDR1 SGHKS, CDR2 YYEKEE (reference sequence). Here the CDR3 reads CASSSFEPSYEGLDIQYF. CDR3 coding DNA: TGTGCCAGCAGCTCCTTTGAACCCTCCTATGAAGGCTTAGACATTCAGTACTTC.

The J gene is TRBJ2-3, the V gene TRBV18, with D perhaps matching TRBD2 (6 bases). Germline V CDR1 and CDR2: KGHSH, LQKENI. This CDR3 region has 15 residues. V was trimmed by 1 base and J by 0 bases, leaving 8 bases between them. CDR3 in amino acids: CASSPQAGSTDTQYF. CDR3 sequence (DNA): TGTGCCAGCTCACCACAGGCGGGGAGCACAGATACGCAGTATTTT.

This rearrangement joins TRBV7-2 to TRBJ2-3, with D possibly TRBD2 on 6 matching bases. With 9 bases removed from V and 3 bases from J, the gap between germline ends came to 7 bases. Germline V gene data show CDR1 as SGHTA and CDR2 as FQGNSA. The CDR3 extends over 11 amino acids. In DNA form, the CDR3 reads TGTGCCAGGGCGGGGACAGATACGCAGTATTTT. Protein product: CARAGTDTQYF.

Only a few counts were recorded for this clonotype. The genes are TRBV3-1 and TRBJ1-2; D uncertain. Between the trimmed V and J ends, which lost 5 bases and 3 bases, there was a span of 4 bases. The CDR3 extends over 11 amino acids. CDR1 and CDR2 (germline): LGHDT, YNNKEL (reference sequence). CDR3 loop: CASSGYYGYTF. The CDR3 DNA reads TGTGCCAGCAGCGGATACTATGGCTACACCTTC.

The V call is TRBV7-9, the J call TRBJ2-5, with 9 bases that match TRBD1. The end of the DNA fits TRBJ2-7 better, so the J call may be wrong. The CDR3 is 13 residues long. Germline V CDR1 and CDR2: SEHNR, FQNEAQ (reference sequence). The CDR3 region is CASRQGALDEQYF. CDR3 nucleotide sequence: TGTGCCAGCAGACAGGGGGCCCTTGACGAGCAGTACTTC.

The chain combines TRBV2 with TRBJ2-5; D uncertain. V lost 10 bases and J lost 3, with 18 bases in between. This CDR3 contains 14 residues. CDR1 SNHLY and CDR2 FYNNEI come from the germline V gene. This chain's CDR3 is CATSGRLRKETQYF. The DNA for the CDR3 is TGTGCCACCTCAGGACGGCTCAGAAAAGAGACCCAGTACTTC.

Only a few counts were recorded for this clonotype. The rearrangement links TRBV4-2 to TRBJ2-3; no firm D call. V lost 1 base and J 5 bases, leaving 7 bases between the germline ends. Germline V gene data show CDR1 as LGHNA and CDR2 as YNFKEQ. The CDR3 length is 13 residues. The CDR3 loop is CASSQGVLDTQYF. The CDR3, as DNA: TGTGCCAGCAGCCAAGGGGTGCTAGATACGCAGTATTTT.

The rearrangement uses TRBV19 and TRBJ2-7, with 7 bases matching TRBD2. Trimming cost V 6 bases and J 0 bases; bases outside gene matches: 8. The CDR3 length is 15 residues. Germline CDR1 and CDR2: LNHDA and SQIVND (reference sequence). The CDR3 DNA reads TGTGCCAGTAGAATGGGGTCGGGGGGCTCCTACGAGCAGTACTTC. It specifies CASRMGSGGSYEQYF.